This T cell receptor beta chain was sequenced in a study of response to subunit inactivated influenza vaccine. Germline CDR1 reads SGHTA; CDR2 reads FQGNSA. The CDR3 sequence is 14 residues long. V lost 7 bases to trimming and J lost 5 bases; unmatched junction nucleotides: 6. TCRdb reprocessed the RT-PCR reads with MiXCR, giving one entry per CDR3 protein. The sample contains around 570,000 distinct CDR3 sequences, around 11% of which appear only once. This same sample was also taken into another study, of T cells expressing NK-cell markers. From that report: TCR beta cDNA was made by 5'RACE template switching with UMIs.

V is TRBV7-2 and J is TRBJ2-2; TRBD1 aligns across 8 bases. The sequencing here drew on PBMCs from blood, taken on the day of vaccination. This receptor was obtained from a man aged 45 to 65 who received an inactivated influenza vaccine. CDR3 amino acids: CASTTRQGTGELFF. CDR3 DNA: TGTGCCAGCACCACCCGACAGGGGACCGGGGAGCTGTTTTTT.